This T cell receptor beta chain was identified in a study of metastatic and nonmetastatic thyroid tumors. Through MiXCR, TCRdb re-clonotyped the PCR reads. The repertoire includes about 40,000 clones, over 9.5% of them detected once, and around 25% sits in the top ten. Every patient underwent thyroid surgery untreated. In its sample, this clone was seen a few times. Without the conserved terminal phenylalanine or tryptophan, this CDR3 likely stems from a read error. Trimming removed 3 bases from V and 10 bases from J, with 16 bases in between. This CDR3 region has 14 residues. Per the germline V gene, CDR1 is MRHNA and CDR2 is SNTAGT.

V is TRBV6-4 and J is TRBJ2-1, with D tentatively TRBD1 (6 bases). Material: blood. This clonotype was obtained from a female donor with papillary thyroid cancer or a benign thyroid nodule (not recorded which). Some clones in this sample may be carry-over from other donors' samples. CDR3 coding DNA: TGTGCCAGCAGTGAGAAGGGGGAGAGAGGGGAGCAGTTCCTC. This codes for CASSEKGERGEQFL.